A single sample is the source of the 24 T cell receptor beta chains below, sequenced in a study of T cells in Graves' hyperthyroidism and ophthalmopathy. TCR beta CDR3 sequences were amplified from RNA transcripts. When the TCR CDR3 underwent first-round RT-PCR, the HTBI primer set was used. TCRdb fed the multiplex PCR reads into MiXCR, producing one record per CDR3 protein. The sample yields about 640,000 distinct CDR3 sequences, around 21% seen once. What was sequenced was blood. These receptor sequences come from a man aged 30-40 years with Graves' ophthalmopathy.

This clonotype appeared many times. This chain joins TRBV7-9 and TRBJ2-1; D may be TRBD2 (5 bases). Germline V gives CDR1 SEHNR, CDR2 FQNEAQ (reference sequence). This CDR3 region has 13 residues. V was clipped by 0 bases and J by 9 bases, with 9 bases between them. The CDR3 region is CASSLALGSEQFF. In DNA, the CDR3 is TGTGCCAGCAGCTTAGCCCTTGGGAGTGAGCAGTTCTTC.

This clonotype was seen ten or more times. The genes are TRBV2 and TRBJ2-3; D is unresolved. Germline V gives CDR1 SNHLY, CDR2 FYNNEI. The CDR3 is 13 amino acids. The V gene lost 7 bases and the J gene lost 2 bases, with 10 bases spanning the gap. The chain's CDR3 is CASIRRITDTQYF. The CDR3 DNA sequence: TGTGCCAGCATTCGTCGGATCACAGATACGCAGTATTTT.

This clonotype has ten or more counts. The rearrangement links TRBV28 to TRBJ2-7; D tentatively reads TRBD1 or TRBD2 (5 bases each). The germline V and J ends were trimmed by 5 bases and 3 bases, with 17 bases remaining between them. Germline V lookup: CDR1 MDHEN, CDR2 SYDVKM. The CDR3 runs 15 residues. The chain's CDR3 is CASSALVTGRYEQYF. DNA for the CDR3: TGTGCCAGCAGTGCCCTAGTTACGGGGCGCTACGAGCAGTACTTC.

The table lists this clonotype with a few counts. The CDR3 loop is CASSLAGTGLVEQFF. DNA of the CDR3: TGTGCCAGCAGCTTAGCCGGGACAGGTCTCGTGGAGCAGTTCTTC. The V and J genes are TRBV7-2 and TRBJ2-1, with 8 bases aligning to TRBD1. Unmatched junction bases numbered 8, after V lost 0 bases and J lost 10 bases. Germline values: CDR1 SGHTA, CDR2 FQGNSA. This CDR3 is built from 15 residues.

This clonotype was counted many times. The rearrangement uses TRBV30 and TRBJ1-2, with unresolved D. Germline-derived CDR1 and CDR2 are GTSNPN and SVGIG (reference sequence). The CDR3 sequence is 12 residues long. V lost 4 bases to trimming and J lost 5 bases, with 11 bases between them. In DNA form, the CDR3 reads TGTGCCTGGATCCTTGGTCGGTATGGCTACACCTTC. Translating it yields CAWILGRYGYTF.

This clonotype occurred many times. The chain combines TRBV27 with TRBJ2-3; D perhaps matches TRBD2 (5 bases). The CDR3 has 14 amino acids. V lost 0 bases, J lost 6 bases, and 10 bases lay in between. CDR1 and CDR2 (germline): MNHEY, SMNVEV (reference sequence). The CDR3 coding sequence is TGTGCCAGCAGTTTATCCAGAAGGAGGGATACGCAGTATTTT. Translated: CASSLSRRRDTQYF.

This clonotype was observed a handful of times. The rearrangement links TRBV10-3 to TRBJ2-5; 12 bases match TRBD1. The length of the CDR3 is 16 residues. The germline CDR1 and CDR2 sequences are ENHRY and SYGVKD. The V and J ends lost 2 bases and 4 bases, in that order; junction bases with no gene match: 5. The CDR3 DNA follows: TGTGCCATCAGTGAGATGGGACAGGGGGCTGGAGAGACCCAGTACTTC. Translated: CAISEMGQGAGETQYF.

This clonotype has at least ten counts. The chain carries TRBV28 and TRBJ1-1; 7 bases map to TRBD1. In germline, CDR1 is MDHEN, CDR2 SYDVKM. The V segment lost 5 bases and the J segment 8 bases; nucleotides outside the gene matches: 11. CDR3 length equals 14 residues. CDR3 in amino acids: CASSTPDRATEAFF. CDR3 bases: TGTGCCAGCAGTACCCCTGACAGGGCGACCGAAGCTTTCTTT. Using reference TRBV28 and TRBJ1-1 for the parts outside the CDR3, the full variable domain is DVKVTQSSRYLVKRTGEKVFLECVQDMDHENMFWYRQDPGLGLRLIYFSYDVKMKEKGDIPEGYSVSREKKERFSLILESASTNQTSMYLCASSTPDRATEAFFGQGTRLTVV.

This chain connects TRBV7-9 to TRBJ2-7; TRBD2 matches 8 bases. CDR3 length: 13 residues. V lost 5 bases to trimming and J lost 6 bases; unmatched junction nucleotides: 6. Germline values: CDR1 SEHNR, CDR2 FQNEAQ (reference sequence). CDR3 in amino acids: CASSPGGGFEQYF. CDR3 in DNA: TGTGCCAGCAGCCCGGGAGGGGGGTTCGAGCAGTACTTC.

The chain joins TRBV30 to TRBJ2-2, with 11 nucleotides matching TRBD2. V lost 3 bases, J lost 4 bases, and 4 bases stayed unmatched. This CDR3 is built from 15 residues. The germline V gene encodes CDR1 GTSNPN and CDR2 SVGIG (reference sequence). The CDR3 nucleotides read TGTGCCTGGAGAACTAGCGGGAGTTCCACCGGGGAGCTGTTTTTT. This codes for CAWRTSGSSTGELFF.

The V gene is TRBV10-2, the J gene TRBJ2-3; D is unclear. The length of the CDR3 is 16 residues. Germline CDR1 and CDR2: WSHSY and SAAADI. V lost 0 bases, J lost 0 bases, and 10 bases lay in between. In DNA, the CDR3 is TGCGCCAGCAGTGAGTCGGGTGGCGGCAGCACAGATACGCAGTATTTT. It translates to CASSESGGGSTDTQYF.

This clonotype was observed a handful of times. The CDR3 loop reads CASSLAATSGRARDTQYF. The CDR3 DNA reads as TGTGCCAGCAGCTTAGCCGCTACGAGCGGGAGGGCCAGGGATACGCAGTATTTT. The chain uses TRBV11-2 and TRBJ2-3, with TRBD2 matching 10 bases. This CDR3 region has 18 residues. CDR1 and CDR2 (germline): SGHAT, FQNNGV. V lost 1 base to trimming and J lost 6 bases; unmatched junction nucleotides: 13.

This clonotype was counted at least ten times. V is TRBV14 and J is TRBJ2-3; D perhaps matches TRBD1 (6 bases). The length of the CDR3 is 19 residues. Trimming stripped 0 bases from V and 7 bases from J, with 26 bases between. CDR1 and CDR2 (germline): SGHDN, FVKESK. The CDR3, as DNA: TGTGCCAGCAGCCAAGAACGTTCCTTGGGGATGACAGGTGGGAATACGCAGTATTTT. Protein: CASSQERSLGMTGGNTQYF.

The genes are TRBV27 and TRBJ1-1, with unresolved D. Per germline, CDR1 MNHEY and CDR2 SMNVEV (reference sequence). The V and J ends lost 5 bases and 1 base respectively, with 11 bases between them. This CDR3 has 14 amino acids. The CDR3 coding sequence is TGTGCCAGCAGTCGGGCTACTCAGAACACTGAAGCTTTCTTT. Residues: CASSRATQNTEAFF.

This clonotype was recorded at least ten times. The J gene is TRBJ2-1, the V gene TRBV30; TRBD1 is a possible D gene (5 bases). CDR1 GTSNPN and CDR2 SVGIG come from the germline V gene (reference sequence). The CDR3 runs 14 residues. The ends were cut back, 1 base at V and 7 bases at J, with 14 bases in the middle. The CDR3 loop reads CAWSEGVVTNEQFF. Here the CDR3 DNA reads TGTGCCTGGAGTGAAGGGGTAGTTACGAATGAGCAGTTCTTC.

This clonotype was seen a handful of times. The chain joins TRBV20-1 to TRBJ2-7; 9 bases line up with TRBD1. The CDR3 totals 15 residues. Germline V gives CDR1 DFQATT, CDR2 SNEGSKA (reference sequence). The trim removed 1 base at V and 3 bases at J, leaving 7 bases unmatched. The CDR3 sequence: CSARGVPGQGYEQYF. CDR3 nucleotides: TGCAGTGCTAGAGGGGTCCCGGGACAGGGCTACGAGCAGTACTTC.

This clonotype was detected a few times. The chain couples TRBV20-1 to TRBJ1-1; D perhaps matches TRBD1 (5 bases). This CDR3 is 16 amino acids long. Trimming removed 0 bases from V and 0 bases from J, with 14 bases in between. Germline CDR1 DFQATT, CDR2 SNEGSKA (reference sequence). CDR3 DNA sequence: TGCAGTGCTAGAGATCGGGGAAGGACACTGAACACTGAAGCTTTCTTT. This translates into CSARDRGRTLNTEAFF.

The chain employs TRBV6-2 or TRBV6-3 and TRBJ1-5, with no clear D. Germline loops: CDR1 MNHEY, CDR2 SVGEGT. The CDR3 has 14 amino acids. V lost 2 bases and J lost 4, with 9 bases in between. The DNA of the CDR3 is TGTGCCAGCAGTTACCCCGGGCTTAATCAGCCCCAGCATTTT. Translating gives CASSYPGLNQPQHF.

Worth noting for this clonotype: One junction end disagrees with the germline gene, perhaps due to a read error. The CDR3 reads CATRDPAGGEDTQYF. CDR3 coding DNA: TGTGCCACCCGTGATCCAGCGGGGGGGGAAGATACGCAGTATTTT. The rearrangement links TRBV24-1 to TRBJ2-3; 10 bases are a match to TRBD2. The CDR3 runs to 15 residues. CDR1 is KGHDR, CDR2 SFDVKD, per germline.

In this sample, this clonotype turned up many times. CDR3 loop: CASSAQGFVSYEQYF. The CDR3, as DNA: TGCGCCAGCAGCGCACAGGGGTTCGTGTCCTACGAGCAGTACTTC. V is TRBV5-1 and J is TRBJ2-7; the match to TRBD1 covers 7 bases. V shed 4 bases and J 1 base; nucleotides not matched to a gene: 8. Per germline, CDR1 SGHRS and CDR2 YFSETQ. CDR3 length: 15 amino acids.

There are a few counts of this clonotype. The chain employs TRBV2 and TRBJ2-5; 7 nucleotides match TRBD1. The CDR3 is 14 residues long. Germline V lookup: CDR1 SNHLY, CDR2 FYNNEI. V was pared by 6 bases and J by 1 base, with 5 bases of the junction left unmatched. CDR3 coding DNA: TGTGCCAGCAGCAAGGGACAGACCCAAGAGACCCAGTACTTC. Translation gives CASSKGQTQETQYF.

A few counts support this clonotype. The chain is built from TRBV5-5 and TRBJ2-7; 7 nucleotides match TRBD1. With V trimmed by 0 bases and J by 4 bases, 19 bases remained unmatched. Germline V CDR1 and CDR2: SGHKS, YYEKEE (reference sequence). The CDR3 covers 19 residues. The CDR3 sequence: CASSLEGGSSSPSEYEQYF. The CDR3 region has the DNA TGTGCCAGCAGCTTGGAAGGGGGCAGTTCCTCCCCGTCCGAATACGAGCAGTACTTC.

V and J are TRBV29-1 and TRBJ2-2; 10 bases align to TRBD1. CDR3 length equals 14 residues. With V trimmed by 6 bases and J by 3 bases, 4 bases remained unmatched. The V gene's germline CDR1 is SQVTM and CDR2 ANQGSEA. The DNA for the CDR3 is TGCAGCGTAGAGACAGGGGGCGACACCGGGGAGCTGTTTTTT. Its translation: CSVETGGDTGELFF.

The V call is TRBV29-1, the J call TRBJ2-1; either TRBD1 or TRBD2 may supply D (5 bases each). The germline V gene encodes CDR1 SQVTM and CDR2 ANQGSEA. V was trimmed by 2 bases and J by 0 bases, leaving 17 bases between them. The CDR3 has 17 amino acids. Written as DNA, the CDR3 is TGCAGCGTTGAATTGTTCTCGGGACCGCGCTCCTACAATGAGCAGTTCTTC. Its translation: CSVELFSGPRSYNEQFF.